This T cell receptor beta chain was recorded in a study of T-cell reconstitution after alpha-beta-depleted transplantation in children (dated by TCRdb to about 2016). Notes on the research overall: The study quantitatively tracked T-cell immune reconstitution after TCRalphabeta/CD19-depleted allogeneic hematopoietic cell transplantation in children using TCR repertoire profiling.

The germline V gene encodes CDR1 SEHNR and CDR2 FQNEAQ (reference sequence). The CDR3 runs 14 amino acids, cysteine and phenylalanine included. The entry retains the CDR3 DNA only, 42 bases that are in frame from base 1. Trimming removed 5 bases from V and 1 base from J; the gene matches leave 3 bases unexplained. This clonotype showed up many times. No cognate antigen has been identified for it. No base qualities exist here, and no much larger clone lies one base off it. The library was built by means of PCR. The sequencer listed for this sample is Illumina HiSeq 2500. To normalize quantification of the TCRbeta repertoire, the TCR libraries were built with molecular barcoding that relied on unique molecular identifiers. TCRdb redid the processing of the public reads, applying fastp at Q25 and MiXCR, and retained in-frame beta chains. Every entry covers one CDR3 protein and lists the most common genes and DNA from its rows. This sample is represented by roughly 160,000 distinct CDR3 sequences; 11% of them were singletons. In total, the top ten clones hold around 14% of the sample.

This specimen's treatment or condition label, interpreted: allogeneic hematopoietic cell transplantation with graft depleted of TCRalphabeta T cells and CD19 B cells. TCRalphabeta/CD19-depleted allogeneic hematopoietic cell grafts were given to the transplant recipients, all of whom were children. General findings and caveats noted by the study authors: In some patients, the high TCRbeta diversity seen at day 60 was put down to recipient T cells and intrathymic progenitors that had survived conditioning. The frequencies of hyperexpanded clones fell over the following months, and after one year, T-cell counts and TCRbeta diversity were mostly attributed to newly produced T cells. Apparently early alphabetaT-cell count recovery about two months after transplant reportedly relied on only several hundred rapidly expanded clones derived from non-depleted graft cells.

This TCR was recovered from a boy younger than 10 with acute myeloid leukemia, due to receive a stem cell transplant. Sequencing was performed on PBMCs, taken before TCRalphabeta/CD19-depleted stem cell transplant. Here the chain combines TRBV7-9 and TRBJ2-5; TRBD1 fits 8 bases in the junction. The CDR3 reads CASSKTGGQETQYF. The bases read TGTGCCAGCAGCAAAACAGGGGGCCAAGAGACCCAGTACTTC.